This T cell receptor (beta chain) was captured by sequencing in a study of cytomegalovirus exposure and HLA in healthy donors. Across the study: Out of 180 million or so T cells, an earlier analysis found some 110 million unique TCR beta sequences in total.

The donors gave bone marrow, and they were healthy. The CDR3 length is 14 residues. Germline CDR1 reads SGHRS; CDR2 reads YFSETQ. V lost 5 bases, J lost 0 bases, and 11 bases lay in between. Primers for the PCR totalled 60 Vbeta and 13 Jbeta. Profiled with immunoSEQ multiplex PCR; TCRdb holds only in-frame clones, not every one. The table has 200,000 to 250,000 clones, more than 65% seen once. Regarding this clone: Other DNA sequences within the sample encode an identical CDR3.

The receptor's source is a woman aged 30 to 39 in good health and CMV-seronegative. The sample taken for sequencing was PBMCs. The chain has TRBV5-1 and TRBJ1-1; possible D gene TRBD1, 6 bases. CDR3 amino acids: CASSLTGLNTEAFF. The CDR3, as DNA: TGCGCCAGCAGTTTGACAGGACTGAACACTGAAGCTTTCTTT. Variable domain in full (rest from reference TRBV5-1 and TRBJ1-1): KAGVTQTPRYLIKTRGQQVTLSCSPISGHRSVSWYQQTPGQGLQFLFEYFSETQRNKGNFPGRFSGRQFSNSRSEMNVSTLELGDSALYLCASSLTGLNTEAFFGQGTRLTVV.